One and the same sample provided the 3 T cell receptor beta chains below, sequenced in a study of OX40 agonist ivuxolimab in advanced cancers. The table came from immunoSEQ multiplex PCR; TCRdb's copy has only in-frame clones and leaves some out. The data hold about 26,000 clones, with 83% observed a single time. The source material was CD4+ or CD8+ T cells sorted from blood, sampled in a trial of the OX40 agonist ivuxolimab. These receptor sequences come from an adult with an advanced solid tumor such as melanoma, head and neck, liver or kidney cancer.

The CDR3 loop reads CASTYGYTEAFF. The CDR3 DNA reads TGTGCCAGTACATATGGGTACACTGAAGCTTTCTTT. The chain joins TRBV19 to TRBJ1-1, with no clear D. Germline-derived CDR1 and CDR2 are LNHDA and SQIVND (reference sequence). The CDR3 length is 12 residues. The V end lost 7 bases, the J end lost 3 bases, and 9 bases lay between the germline ends.

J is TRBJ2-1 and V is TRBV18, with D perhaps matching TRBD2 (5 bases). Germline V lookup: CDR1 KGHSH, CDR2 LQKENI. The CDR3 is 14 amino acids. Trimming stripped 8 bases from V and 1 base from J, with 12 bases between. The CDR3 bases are TGTGCCAGCCGGACTGCCTCTTCCTACAATGAGCAGTTCTTC. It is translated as CASRTASSYNEQFF.

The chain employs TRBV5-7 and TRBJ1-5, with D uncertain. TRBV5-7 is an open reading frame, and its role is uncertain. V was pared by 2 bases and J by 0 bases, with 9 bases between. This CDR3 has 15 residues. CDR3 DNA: TGTGCCAGCAGCTTATCGGTGGATAGCAATCAGCCCCAGCATTTT. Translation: CASSLSVDSNQPQHF.